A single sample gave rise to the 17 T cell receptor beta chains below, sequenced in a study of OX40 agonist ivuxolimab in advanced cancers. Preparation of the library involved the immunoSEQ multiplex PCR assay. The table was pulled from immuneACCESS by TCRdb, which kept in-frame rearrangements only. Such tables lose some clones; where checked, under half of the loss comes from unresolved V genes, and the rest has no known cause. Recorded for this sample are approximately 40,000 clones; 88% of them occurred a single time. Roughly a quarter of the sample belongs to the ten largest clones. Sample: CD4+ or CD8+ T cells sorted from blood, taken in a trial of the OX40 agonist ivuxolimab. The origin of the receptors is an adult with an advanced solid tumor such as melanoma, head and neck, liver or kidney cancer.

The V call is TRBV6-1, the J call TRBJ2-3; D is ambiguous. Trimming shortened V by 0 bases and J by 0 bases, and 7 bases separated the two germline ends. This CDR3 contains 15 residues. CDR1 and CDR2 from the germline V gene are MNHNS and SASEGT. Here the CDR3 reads CASSEARQSTDTQYF. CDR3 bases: TGTGCCAGCAGTGAAGCCAGGCAAAGCACAGATACGCAGTATTTT.

In nucleotides, the CDR3 is TGTGCCAGCAGTTCATTTGGGGACCCAGGCGTCCACAGGGCCAACGTCCTGACTTTC. Encoded protein: CASSSFGDPGVHRANVLTF. The chain carries TRBV27 and TRBJ2-6; D may be TRBD1 or TRBD2 (5 bases each). The CDR3 extends over 19 amino acids. Per germline, CDR1 MNHEY and CDR2 SMNVEV (reference sequence). Trimming cost V 4 bases and J 5 bases, with 24 bases left between them.

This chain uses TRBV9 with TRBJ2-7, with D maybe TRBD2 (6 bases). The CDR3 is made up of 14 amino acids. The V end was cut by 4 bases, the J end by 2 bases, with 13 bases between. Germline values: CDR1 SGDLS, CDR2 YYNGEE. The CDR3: CASSPLEGPYEQYF. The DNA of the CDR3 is TGTGCCAGCAGCCCGCTGGAGGGTCCCTACGAGCAGTACTTC. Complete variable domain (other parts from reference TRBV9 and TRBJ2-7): DSGVTQTPKHLITATGQRVTLRCSPRSGDLSVYWYQQSLDQGLQFLIQYYNGEERAKGNILERFSAQQFPDLHSELNLSSLELGDSALYFCASSPLEGPYEQYFGPGTRLTVT.

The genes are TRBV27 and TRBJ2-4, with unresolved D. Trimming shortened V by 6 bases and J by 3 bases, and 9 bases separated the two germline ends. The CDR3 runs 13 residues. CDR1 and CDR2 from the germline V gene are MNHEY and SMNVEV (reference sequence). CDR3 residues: CASSPSVKNIQYF. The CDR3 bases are TGTGCCAGCAGCCCAAGTGTCAAAAACATTCAGTACTTC.

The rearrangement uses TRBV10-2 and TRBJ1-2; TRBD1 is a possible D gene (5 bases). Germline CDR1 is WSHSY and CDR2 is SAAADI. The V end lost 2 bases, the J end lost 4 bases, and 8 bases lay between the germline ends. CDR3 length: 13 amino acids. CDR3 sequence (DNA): TGCGCCAGCAGTGAGAGGGGAATCTATGGCTACACCTTC. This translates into CASSERGIYGYTF.

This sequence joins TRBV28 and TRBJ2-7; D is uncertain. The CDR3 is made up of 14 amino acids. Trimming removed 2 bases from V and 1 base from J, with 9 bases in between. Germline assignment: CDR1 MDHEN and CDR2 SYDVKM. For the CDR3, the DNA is TGTGCCAGCAGTTTAAGAGTCAGTTCCTACGAGCAGTACTTC. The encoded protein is CASSLRVSSYEQYF.

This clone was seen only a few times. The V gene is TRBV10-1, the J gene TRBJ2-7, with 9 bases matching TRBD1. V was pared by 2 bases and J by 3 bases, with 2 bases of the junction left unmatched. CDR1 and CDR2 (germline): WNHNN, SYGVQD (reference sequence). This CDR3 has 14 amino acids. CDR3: CASSEDRGSYEQYF. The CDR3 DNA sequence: TGCGCCAGCAGTGAGGACAGGGGGAGCTACGAGCAGTACTTC.

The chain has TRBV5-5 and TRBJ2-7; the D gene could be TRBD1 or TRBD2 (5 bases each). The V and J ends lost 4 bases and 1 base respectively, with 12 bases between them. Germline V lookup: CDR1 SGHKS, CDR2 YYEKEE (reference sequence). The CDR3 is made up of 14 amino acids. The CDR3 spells CASSIRDRSYEQYF. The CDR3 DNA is TGTGCCAGCAGCATCCGGGACCGTTCCTACGAGCAGTACTTC.

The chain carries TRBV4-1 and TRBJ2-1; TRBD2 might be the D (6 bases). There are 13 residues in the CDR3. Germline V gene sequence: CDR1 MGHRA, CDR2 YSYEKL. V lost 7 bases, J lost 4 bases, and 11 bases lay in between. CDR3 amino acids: CASMAEGYNEQFF. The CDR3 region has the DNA TGCGCCAGCATGGCGGAGGGGTACAATGAGCAGTTCTTC.

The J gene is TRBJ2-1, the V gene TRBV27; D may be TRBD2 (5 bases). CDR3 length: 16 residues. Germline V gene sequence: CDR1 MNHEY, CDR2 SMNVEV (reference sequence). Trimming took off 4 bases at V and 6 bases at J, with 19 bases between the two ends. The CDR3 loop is CASSYITGLGTNEQFF. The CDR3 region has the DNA TGTGCCAGCAGTTATATCACGGGATTGGGTACCAATGAGCAGTTCTTC.

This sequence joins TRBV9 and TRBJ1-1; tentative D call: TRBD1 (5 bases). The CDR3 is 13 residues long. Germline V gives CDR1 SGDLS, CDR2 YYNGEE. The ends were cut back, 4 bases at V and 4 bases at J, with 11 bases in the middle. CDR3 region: CASSLGRATEAFF. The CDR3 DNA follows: TGTGCCAGCAGCTTGGGACGGGCCACTGAAGCTTTCTTT.

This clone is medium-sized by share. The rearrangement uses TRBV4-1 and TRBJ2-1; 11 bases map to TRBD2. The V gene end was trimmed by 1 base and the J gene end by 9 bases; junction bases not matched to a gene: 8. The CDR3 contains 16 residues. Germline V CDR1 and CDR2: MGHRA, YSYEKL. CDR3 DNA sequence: TGCGCCAGCAGCCAAGGAAATAGCGGGAGGGCCGGTGAGCAGTTCTTC. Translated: CASSQGNSGRAGEQFF.

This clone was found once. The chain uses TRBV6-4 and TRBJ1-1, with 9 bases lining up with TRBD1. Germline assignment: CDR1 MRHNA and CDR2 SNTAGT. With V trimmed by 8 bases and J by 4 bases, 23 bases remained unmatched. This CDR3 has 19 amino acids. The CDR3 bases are TGTGCCAGCGTTCCCACCCCCCTTCCGGGACAGGGAGGGGTCACTGAAGCTTTCTTT. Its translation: CASVPTPLPGQGGVTEAFF.

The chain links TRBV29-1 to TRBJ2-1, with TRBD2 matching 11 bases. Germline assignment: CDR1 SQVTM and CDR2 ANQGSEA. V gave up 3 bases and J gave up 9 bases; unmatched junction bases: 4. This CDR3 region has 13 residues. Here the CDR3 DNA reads TGCAGCGTTGAGGGTAGCGGGAGGGGTGAGCAGTTCTTC. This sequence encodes CSVEGSGRGEQFF.

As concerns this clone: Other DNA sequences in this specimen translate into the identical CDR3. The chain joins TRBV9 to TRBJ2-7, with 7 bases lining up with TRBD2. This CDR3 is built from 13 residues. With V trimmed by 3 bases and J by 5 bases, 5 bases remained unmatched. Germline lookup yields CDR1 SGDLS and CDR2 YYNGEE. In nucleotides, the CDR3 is TGTGCCAGCAGCGGCTCCGGACTAGACGAGCAGTACTTC. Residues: CASSGSGLDEQYF.

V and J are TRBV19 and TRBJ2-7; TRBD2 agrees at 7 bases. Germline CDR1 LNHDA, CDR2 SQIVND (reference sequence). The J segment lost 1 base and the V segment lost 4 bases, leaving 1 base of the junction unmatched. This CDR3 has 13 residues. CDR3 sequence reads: CASSKRDSYEQYF. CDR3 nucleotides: TGTGCCAGTAGTAAGCGGGATTCCTACGAGCAGTACTTC.

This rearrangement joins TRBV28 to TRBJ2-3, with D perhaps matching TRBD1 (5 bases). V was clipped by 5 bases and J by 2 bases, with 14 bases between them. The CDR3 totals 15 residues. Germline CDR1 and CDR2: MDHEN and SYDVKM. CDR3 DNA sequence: TGTGCCAGCAGTACCGGCCCAGGGTTCACAGATACGCAGTATTTT. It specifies CASSTGPGFTDTQYF.